The 24 T cell receptor beta chains in this list originate from one sample, sequenced in a study of blood T cell repertoires in COVID-19. The repertoire was sequenced with immunoSEQ multiplex PCR; TCRdb's copy has only in-frame clones and lacks some. The sample has 300,000 to 350,000 clones, over 75% seen once. Input material: PBMCs or T cells enriched from blood (not recorded which). All receptors come from a man aged 30 to 45 who had recovered from COVID-19.

The chain links TRBV10-1 to TRBJ1-3; D remains ambiguous. Germline V gives CDR1 WNHNN, CDR2 SYGVQD (reference sequence). V was cut by 8 bases and J by 0 bases, with 8 bases left in between. The CDR3 has 13 amino acids. In DNA form, the CDR3 reads TGCGCCAGCCAGACTTTCTCTGGAAACACCATATATTTT. Amino acid sequence: CASQTFSGNTIYF.

The J gene is TRBJ2-1, the V gene TRBV6-1; 12 bases map to TRBD2. The CDR3 contains 18 residues. Germline assignment: CDR1 MNHNS and CDR2 SASEGT. The V gene end was trimmed by 4 bases and the J gene end by 0 bases; junction bases not matched to a gene: 7. CDR3 DNA sequence: TGTGCCAGCAGTGCCCGGACTAGCGGGGTTCTCTCCTACAATGAGCAGTTCTTC. Its protein product is CASSARTSGVLSYNEQFF.

This rearrangement joins TRBV29-1 to TRBJ2-1; 10 bases match TRBD1. The CDR3 is 15 residues long. V trimming: 2 bases; J trimming: 6 bases; junction bases outside the gene matches: 7. Germline assignment: CDR1 SQVTM and CDR2 ANQGSEA. The DNA of the CDR3 is TGCAGCGTTGAAACCTCACGGACAGGGGGCAATGAGCAGTTCTTC. Encoded protein: CSVETSRTGGNEQFF.

This clone has ten or more counts. The CDR3 nucleotides read TGTGCCAGCAGCTCCGGGACAGGGCATTCACCCCTCCACTTT. This gives the protein CASSSGTGHSPLHF. The V call is TRBV11-2, the J call TRBJ1-6; 9 nucleotides line up with TRBD1. The V gene's germline CDR1 is SGHAT and CDR2 FQNNGV. With 4 bases clipped from V and 8 bases from J, the junction kept 3 bases outside the gene matches. This CDR3 region has 14 residues.

The rearrangement links TRBV5-1 to TRBJ2-7; D possibly corresponds to TRBD1 (5 bases). The CDR3 consists of 15 residues. The germline V gene has CDR1 SGHRS and CDR2 YFSETQ. V was pared by 3 bases and J by 2 bases, with 15 bases between. CDR3 protein: CASSSPVTGTYEQYF. The CDR3 nucleotides are TGCGCCAGCAGCTCTCCCGTTACAGGAACCTACGAGCAGTACTTC.

The rearrangement uses TRBV9 and TRBJ2-7, with D perhaps TRBD2 (5 bases). This CDR3 is built from 16 residues. Trimming removed 0 bases from V and 7 bases from J, with 20 bases in between. CDR1 and CDR2 (germline): SGDLS, YYNGEE. The CDR3 DNA reads as TGTGCCAGCAGCGTAGGAGTTCTAGCCCGAACGGGGGAGCAGTACTTC. Its translation is CASSVGVLARTGEQYF.

The chain uses TRBV6-5 and TRBJ2-4, with TRBD1 as a possible D gene (5 bases). The CDR3 consists of 14 residues. From germline, CDR1 is MNHEY and CDR2 SVGAGI. V was clipped by 8 bases and J by 1 base, with 12 bases between them. The CDR3 bases are TGTGCCAGCTTCGCAGGGCTGGCCAAAAACATTCAGTACTTC. Encoded protein: CASFAGLAKNIQYF.

CDR3 region: CASSRDRGHEQYF. CDR3 coding DNA: TGTGCCAGCAGCCGGGACAGGGGTCACGAGCAGTACTTC. V is TRBV16 and J is TRBJ2-7, with 10 bases fitting TRBD1. Germline V gene data show CDR1 as KGHSY and CDR2 as FQNENV. The length of the CDR3 is 13 residues. Trimming at V came to 4 bases and at J to 5 bases, leaving 2 bases not matched to a gene.

The chain uses TRBV2 and TRBJ1-3; possible D gene TRBD1, 5 bases. This CDR3 comprises 12 residues. Germline loops: CDR1 SNHLY, CDR2 FYNNEI. Trimming pared 3 bases from V and 6 bases from J, leaving 6 bases between. The CDR3 DNA is TGTGCCAGCAGTGAGACAGAAAACACCATATATTTT. Protein: CASSETENTIYF.

V gene TRBV30 combines with J gene TRBJ1-4; the D is unclear. The CDR3 sequence is 13 residues long. Germline V CDR1 and CDR2: GTSNPN, SVGIG (reference sequence). The CDR3 here is CAGKEGYDEKLFF. In DNA form, the CDR3 reads TGTGCAGGGAAAGAGGGTTATGATGAAAAACTGTTTTTT.

The rearrangement joins TRBV6-6 to TRBJ2-3, with D tentatively TRBD1 (5 bases). Trimming removed 5 bases at V and 0 bases at J, with 9 bases between. CDR1 and CDR2 (germline): MNHNY, SVGAGI (reference sequence). The CDR3 covers 14 residues. CDR3 DNA sequence: TGTGCCAGCAGTCATAGGGGAAGCACAGATACGCAGTATTTT. This sequence encodes CASSHRGSTDTQYF.

The V and J genes are TRBV2 and TRBJ2-1; a weak D match, TRBD1 (5 bases). The ends were cut back, 2 bases at V and 8 bases at J, with 19 bases in the middle. Germline V gene lookup returns CDR1 SNHLY and CDR2 FYNNEI. The length of the CDR3 is 16 residues. The CDR3 is CASSEMAGQVFDEQFF. The CDR3 nucleotides read TGTGCCAGCAGTGAAATGGCAGGGCAGGTTTTCGATGAGCAGTTCTTC.

In its sample, this clone was seen once. This chain uses TRBV3-1 (or the pseudogene TRBV3-2) with TRBJ2-2, with 8 bases identical to TRBD2. Germline CDR1 is LGHDT and CDR2 is YNNKEL (reference sequence). This CDR3 is built from 17 residues. V trimming: 0 bases; J trimming: 7 bases; junction bases outside the gene matches: 10. The CDR3 DNA reads as TGTGCCAGCAGCCAAGATAGACCGGGGGGGCCTGACGGGGAGCTGTTTTTT. Amino acids: CASSQDRPGGPDGELFF.

The J gene is TRBJ1-1, the V gene TRBV6-6; perhaps TRBD1 as D (5 bases). Germline V CDR1 and CDR2: MNHNY, SVGAGI (reference sequence). This CDR3 spans 16 amino acids. The ends were cut back, 5 bases at V and 3 bases at J, with 19 bases in the middle. The CDR3 is CASSRRPGRGDTEAFF. In DNA form, the CDR3 reads TGTGCCAGCAGTCGACGGCCGGGCCGGGGGGACACTGAAGCTTTCTTT.

V usage is TRBV18 and J usage is TRBJ1-6; D ambiguous. The CDR3 has 13 residues. V lost 5 bases and J 13 bases, leaving 15 bases between the germline ends. Germline V gives CDR1 KGHSH, CDR2 LQKENI. Here the CDR3 reads CASSTDGNSPLHF. In nucleotides, the CDR3 is TGTGCCAGCTCAACGGACGGGAACTCGCCCCTCCACTTT.

This clone showed up just once. The chain recombines TRBV4-1 with TRBJ1-1, with TRBD1 matching 9 bases. CDR1 is MGHRA and CDR2 is YSYEKL in the germline V gene. The CDR3 spans 15 residues. The V segment lost 4 bases and the J segment 2 bases; nucleotides outside the gene matches: 5. CDR3 amino acids: CASSPRGQGNTEAFF. CDR3 nucleotide sequence: TGCGCCAGCAGCCCTCGGGGACAGGGAAACACTGAAGCTTTCTTT.

The chain joins TRBV5-1 to TRBJ1-6, with TRBD1 identical over 8 bases. Germline assignment: CDR1 SGHRS and CDR2 YFSETQ. V was pared by 0 bases and J by 4 bases, with 6 bases of the junction left unmatched. The CDR3 is made up of 17 amino acids. CDR3 nucleotides: TGCGCCAGCAGCTTGGGTCCGACAGGGGAGTATAATTCACCCCTCCACTTT. Its protein product is CASSLGPTGEYNSPLHF.

The V call is TRBV5-1, the J call TRBJ1-3, with D unclear. Germline V gene sequence: CDR1 SGHRS, CDR2 YFSETQ. Trimming took off 2 bases at V and 0 bases at J, with 9 bases between the two ends. The CDR3 is 15 residues long. The CDR3 loop reads CASSFAGSSGNTIYF. Written as DNA, the CDR3 is TGCGCCAGCAGCTTTGCAGGAAGCTCTGGAAACACCATATATTTT.

This chain uses TRBV18 with TRBJ1-1; 10 positions match TRBD1. The CDR3 spans 17 residues. J was trimmed by 4 bases and V by 2 bases; bases with no gene match: 10. Per germline, CDR1 KGHSH and CDR2 LQKENI. CDR3 loop: CASSPTMWTGGITEAFF. As DNA, the CDR3 is TGTGCCAGCTCACCAACCATGTGGACAGGGGGGATCACTGAAGCTTTCTTT.

CDR3 nucleotide sequence: TGTGCCAGCCGGGGGGTAACAGATACGCAGTATTTT. Translated: CASRGVTDTQYF. The rearrangement joins TRBV12-3 or TRBV12-4 to TRBJ2-3; 7 positions match TRBD2. The length of the CDR3 is 12 residues. The J segment lost 3 bases and the V segment lost 8 bases, leaving 2 bases of the junction unmatched.

This clone was seen once. The chain's CDR3 is CASRATGDNEQFF. The CDR3 DNA is TGCGCCAGCAGGGCGACAGGGGACAATGAGCAGTTCTTC. This chain connects TRBV5-1 to TRBJ2-1; 8 bases map to TRBD1. CDR1 is SGHRS and CDR2 is YFSETQ in the germline V gene. CDR3 length: 13 residues. V shed 5 bases and J 5 bases; nucleotides not matched to a gene: 3. The complete variable domain, with remaining parts taken from reference TRBV5-1 and TRBJ2-1, reads KAGVTQTPRYLIKTRGQQVTLSCSPISGHRSVSWYQQTPGQGLQFLFEYFSETQRNKGNFPGRFSGRQFSNSRSEMNVSTLELGDSALYLCASRATGDNEQFFGPGTRLTVL.

The V and J genes are TRBV11-2 and TRBJ1-4; 10 nucleotides line up with TRBD1. Germline V gene data show CDR1 as SGHAT and CDR2 as FQNNGV. V lost 5 bases and J lost 8; bases outside the gene matches: 8. CDR3 length: 15 amino acids. CDR3 protein: CASSNTGTGVEKLFF. The DNA of the CDR3 is TGTGCCAGCAGCAACACAGGGACAGGGGTGGAAAAACTGTTTTTT.

The chain is built from TRBV7-3 and TRBJ2-5; TRBD2 aligns across 10 bases. Trimming took 6 bases from V and 4 from J; bases not matched to a gene: 8. CDR3 length: 15 residues. Germline CDR1 reads SGHTA; CDR2 reads FQGTGA. Here the CDR3 DNA reads TGTGCCAGCAGTGGAGCGGGGGGGCCTGGAGAGACCCAGTACTTC. Residues: CASSGAGGPGETQYF.

This clone came up once. V and J are TRBV11-2 and TRBJ2-2, with 10 bases lining up with TRBD1. V lost 7 bases and J lost 5; bases outside the gene matches: 10. Germline V gene sequence: CDR1 SGHAT, CDR2 FQNNGV. The CDR3 contains 16 residues. This chain's CDR3 is CASTPLRTGGTGELFF. DNA for the CDR3: TGTGCCAGCACCCCCCTCCGGACAGGGGGAACCGGGGAGCTGTTTTTT.